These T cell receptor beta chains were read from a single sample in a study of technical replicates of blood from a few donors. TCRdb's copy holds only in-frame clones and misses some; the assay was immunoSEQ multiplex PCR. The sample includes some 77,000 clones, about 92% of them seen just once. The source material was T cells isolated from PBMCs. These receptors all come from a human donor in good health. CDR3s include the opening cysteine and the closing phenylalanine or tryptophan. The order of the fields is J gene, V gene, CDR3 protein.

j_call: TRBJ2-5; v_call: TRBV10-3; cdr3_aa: CAISGLPQETQYF
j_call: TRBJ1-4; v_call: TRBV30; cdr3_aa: CAWSRGGNYSTNEKLFF
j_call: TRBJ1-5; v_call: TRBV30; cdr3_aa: CAWSGQGLPQPQHF
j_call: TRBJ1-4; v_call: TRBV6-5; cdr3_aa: CASTTGDKTNEKLFF
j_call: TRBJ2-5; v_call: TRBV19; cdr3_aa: CASSMGGEGLQETQYF
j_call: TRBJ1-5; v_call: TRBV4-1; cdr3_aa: CASSQGPQNQPQHF
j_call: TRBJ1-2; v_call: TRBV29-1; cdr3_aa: CSALRDRGRKGYTF
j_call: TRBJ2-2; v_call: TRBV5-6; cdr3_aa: CASSLGGTGELFF
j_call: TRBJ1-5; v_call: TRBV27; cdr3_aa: CASSFTGMSNQPQHF
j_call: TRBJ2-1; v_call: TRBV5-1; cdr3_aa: CASSFTGEAYNEQFF
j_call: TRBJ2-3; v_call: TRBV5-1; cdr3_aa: CASSLGRTVDTDTQYF
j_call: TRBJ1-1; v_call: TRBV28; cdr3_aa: CASSLGTDTEAFF
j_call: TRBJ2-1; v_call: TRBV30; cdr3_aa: CAWSQVAGEGNEQFF
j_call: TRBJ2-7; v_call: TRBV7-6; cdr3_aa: CASSLRAGKDEQYF
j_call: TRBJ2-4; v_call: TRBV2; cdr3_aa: CASSVIAGGSHF
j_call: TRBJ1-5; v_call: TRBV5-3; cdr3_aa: CARSFNGMFLSNQPQHF
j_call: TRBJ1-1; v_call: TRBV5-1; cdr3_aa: CASSLPQGLKAFF
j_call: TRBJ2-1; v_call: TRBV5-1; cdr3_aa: CASSLAGLAGGNNEQFF
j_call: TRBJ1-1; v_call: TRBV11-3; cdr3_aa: CASSLAPQVNTEAFF
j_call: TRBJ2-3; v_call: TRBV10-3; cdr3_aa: CAISESIAGTDTQYF
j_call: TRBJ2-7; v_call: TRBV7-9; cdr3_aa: CASSLGRSYEQYF
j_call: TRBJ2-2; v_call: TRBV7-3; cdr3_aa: CASSPYRDRGTGELFF
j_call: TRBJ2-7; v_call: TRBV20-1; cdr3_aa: CSALDIYEQYF
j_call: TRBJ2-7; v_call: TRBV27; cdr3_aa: CASSRPGQTYEQYF
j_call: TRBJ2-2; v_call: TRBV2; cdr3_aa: CASSVLAGGRTGELFF
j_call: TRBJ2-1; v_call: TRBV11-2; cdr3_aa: CASSVTGTTNNEQFF
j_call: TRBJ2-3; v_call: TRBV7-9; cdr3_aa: CASSPGTSLGDTQYF
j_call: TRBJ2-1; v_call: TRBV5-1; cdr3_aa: CASSFTPGQPNNEQFF
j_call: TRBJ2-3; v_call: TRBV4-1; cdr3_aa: CASSPLTVWDTQYF
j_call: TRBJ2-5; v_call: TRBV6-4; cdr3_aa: CASSEAGLQETQYF
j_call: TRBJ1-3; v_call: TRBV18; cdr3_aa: CASSPPSQGAGNTIYF